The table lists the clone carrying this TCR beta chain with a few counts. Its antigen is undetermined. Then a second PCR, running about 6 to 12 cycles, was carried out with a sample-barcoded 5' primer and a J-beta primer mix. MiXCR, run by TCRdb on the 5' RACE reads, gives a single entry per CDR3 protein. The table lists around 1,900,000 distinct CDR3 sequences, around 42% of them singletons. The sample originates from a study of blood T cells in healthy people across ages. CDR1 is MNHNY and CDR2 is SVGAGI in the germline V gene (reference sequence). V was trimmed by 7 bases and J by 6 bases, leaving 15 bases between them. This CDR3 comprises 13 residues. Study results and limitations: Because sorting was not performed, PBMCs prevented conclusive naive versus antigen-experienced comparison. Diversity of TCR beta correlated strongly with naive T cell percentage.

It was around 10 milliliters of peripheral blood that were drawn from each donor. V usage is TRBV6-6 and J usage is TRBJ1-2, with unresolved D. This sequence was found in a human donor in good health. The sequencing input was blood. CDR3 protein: CASKRPPQDGYTF. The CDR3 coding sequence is TGTGCCAGCAAGAGGCCCCCGCAGGATGGCTACACCTTC.